The 11 T cell receptor beta chains below all came from one sample that was sequenced in a study of siplizumab effects on memory and regulatory T cells. This table comes from immunoSEQ multiplex PCR, and its TCRdb copy is limited to in-frame clones, with some not included. The data show 60,000 or so clones, more than 85% seen once. Sequences were obtained from CD8+ T cells sorted from blood. The receptor source for this set is a human donor in good health.

This chain uses TRBV2 with TRBJ2-6; D unclear. Germline V CDR1 and CDR2: SNHLY, FYNNEI. This CDR3 region has 14 residues. Trimming took off 8 bases at V and 0 bases at J, with 8 bases between the two ends. The CDR3 region is CASSGPSGANVLTF. The CDR3 DNA sequence: TGTGCCAGCTCTGGGCCCTCTGGGGCCAACGTCCTGACTTTC.

This chain connects TRBV6-1 to TRBJ2-7, with D perhaps matching TRBD1 (6 bases). CDR1 and CDR2 from the germline V gene are MNHNS and SASEGT. V was pared by 2 bases and J by 2 bases, with 13 bases between. The CDR3 is 15 residues long. This CDR3 is CASSEKQGEAYEQYF. In nucleotides, the CDR3 is TGTGCCAGCAGTGAAAAACAGGGTGAGGCCTACGAGCAGTACTTC.

The chain uses TRBV29-1 and TRBJ2-7, with 10 nucleotides matching TRBD2. The V gene end was trimmed by 7 bases and the J gene end by 5 bases; junction bases not matched to a gene: 8. CDR1 and CDR2 from the germline V gene are SQVTM and ANQGSEA. This CDR3 comprises 13 residues. The CDR3 DNA reads as TGCAGCGCCCAGCGGGAGGGCCATGACGAGCAGTACTTC. Translation: CSAQREGHDEQYF.

This chain links TRBV4-1 with TRBJ1-2; D unresolved. This CDR3 contains 14 residues. Germline values: CDR1 MGHRA, CDR2 YSYEKL. Trimming took 3 bases from V and 4 from J, leaving 12 bases between them. Here the CDR3 reads CASSHRHEGYGYTF. The DNA for the CDR3 is TGCGCCAGCAGCCACCGACATGAGGGCTATGGCTACACCTTC.

This chain joins TRBV9 and TRBJ1-1; D may be TRBD1 (5 bases). The CDR3 runs to 11 residues. Germline assignment: CDR1 SGDLS and CDR2 YYNGEE. Trimming removed 3 bases from V and 5 bases from J, with 5 bases in between. CDR3 DNA: TGTGCCAGCAGCGAGGGGACTGAAGCTTTCTTT. It codes for CASSEGTEAFF.

Regarding this clone: Germline and junction disagree at one end, which may indicate a read error. This chain links TRBV7-6 with TRBJ2-5; the D call may be TRBD1 or TRBD2 (5 bases each). The CDR3 length is 14 residues. The germline V gene encodes CDR1 SGHVS and CDR2 FNYEAQ. CDR3 protein: CASSLVRDQETQYF. The CDR3 DNA follows: TGTGCCAGCAGCTTAGTACGGGACCAGGAGACCCAGTACTTC.

This rearrangement joins TRBV4-1 to TRBJ2-2, with TRBD2 matching 8 bases. The germline V gene has CDR1 MGHRA and CDR2 YSYEKL. The CDR3 extends over 15 amino acids. Germline trimming cut 2 bases from V and 6 bases from J; bases unmatched to any gene: 5. The CDR3 loop reads CASSQNRRGAGELFF. CDR3 in DNA: TGCGCCAGCAGCCAAAACCGGCGGGGGGCCGGGGAGCTGTTTTTT.

The chain has TRBV2 and TRBJ2-5; TRBD2 might be the D (5 bases). The length of the CDR3 is 14 residues. CDR1 is SNHLY, CDR2 FYNNEI, per germline. V dropped 6 bases and J dropped 5 bases, with 16 bases sitting between them. CDR3 nucleotides: TGTGCCAGCAGGGAGGTTTGGGGTGTGGAGACCCAGTACTTC. It yields the protein CASREVWGVETQYF.

This clone is a singleton in its sample. The chain couples TRBV7-2 to TRBJ1-2; perhaps TRBD1 as D (5 bases). The ends were cut back, 1 base at V and 5 bases at J, with 17 bases in the middle. CDR1 is SGHTA and CDR2 is FQGNSA in the germline V gene. There are 16 residues in the CDR3. The CDR3, as DNA: TGTGCCAGCAGCTTAGAAGTGGGGACGCCGGGGTATGGCTACACCTTC. Its protein is CASSLEVGTPGYGYTF.

The V gene is TRBV6-5, the J gene TRBJ2-1; 7 bases fit TRBD2. V trimming: 6 bases; J trimming: 10 bases; junction bases outside the gene matches: 3. CDR3 size: 11 residues. Germline values: CDR1 MNHEY, CDR2 SVGAGI. CDR3 region: CASSPGGEQFF. As DNA, the CDR3 is TGTGCCAGCAGCCCCGGGGGGGAGCAGTTCTTC.

The chain is built from TRBV7-8 and TRBJ2-1; D uncertain. The CDR3 is 12 residues long. Trimming left V 0 bases short and J 5 bases short, with 2 bases between. Per germline, CDR1 SGHVS and CDR2 FQNEAQ. DNA of the CDR3: TGTGCCAGCAGCTTAGCCCACAATGAGCAGTTCTTC. This gives the protein CASSLAHNEQFF.